This TCR beta chain emerged from a study of long-term antiretroviral therapy in people with HIV (dated by TCRdb to between 2021 and 2024). Study-wide context: The earliest samples were collected about a decade before the 2015 WHO recommendation for immediate ART, when ART was typically delayed until CD4 counts fell. This retrospective serial study examined whether starting ART and sustained HIV suppression were associated with changes in the composition and diversity of the TRB repertoire in peripheral blood. A total of some 200 cryopreserved PBMC samples came from approximately 30 adults with confirmed HIV infection and were collected serially over a mean of roughly 6 years (range 1-12). Among the approximately 30 participants with HIV, roughly eleven were female. No cross-contamination during QIAcube processing was seen in test extractions of a monoclonal T-cell line run alongside roughly 35 polyclonal samples. General findings and caveats noted by the study authors: The samples were dated from about 2004 to 2017, and the ART regimens that were used may be less effective than current ART regimens. Owing to limited PBMC availability, only the TCR beta chain was sequenced, without alpha chain pairing. Inferences about post-ART repertoire changes were limited because no data were available on ART adherence, viral resistance or therapy changes. The repertoire was dominated across all time points by expanded TRB clones identified before ART initiation, although this dominance was seen to fluctuate and to decrease in many PLHIV after ART. Starting ART was linked to a significant rise in TRB diversity, yet even after long-term ART the diversity remained significantly lower than in transplant donor controls. Unsorted PBMC were profiled instead of sorted CD4+ and CD8+ T cells because pre-ART samples had limited cell numbers. Narrower CDR3 length ranges were observed in HIV repertoires than in controls, and an antigen-experienced repertoire with only a slight naive shift after ART was suggested by the network structure.

Regarding this clone: Its target antigen remains unknown. No much larger clone is present one base from it, and per-base qualities are unavailable.

V gives up 3 bases and J gives up 6 bases, and the segment between their germline ends measures 21 bases. The germline V gene provides CDR1 LGHNA and CDR2 YSLEER. From cysteine to phenylalanine, the CDR3 is 16 amino acids long. CDR3 DNA is the only sequence kept; it has 48 bases, read in frame from the first base. To be included, a participant needed at least one PBMC sample from before ART initiation plus at least two post-ART samples. All participants with HIV were treated in the United States of America. Cryopreserved samples of about 0.95-10 million PBMC were thawed and washed before DNA extraction. At the time of the earliest PBMC sample, participants with HIV were aged between roughly 20 and 55 years. PBMC samples from each participant spanned 1-4 timepoints before ART initiation and 2-8 timepoints after ART initiation, with a median of 7 samples. Serial HIV viral load, CD4+ T-cell count, ART history and demographic data were obtained for every participant. Genomic DNA was extracted from unsorted PBMC with a Qiagen kit on a QIAcube, processed in batches of 12 samples.

The immunoSEQ hsTCRB v3.0 assay was used at survey level resolution to sequence the TRB variable region. The target sequencing depth for TRB was about 35,000-50,000 T-cell genomes per sample. Pooled TRB libraries were sequenced on an Illumina MiSeq with a v3 150-cycle kit. The authors' pipeline ran thus. Repertoire analysis was performed in R inside a reproducible Nextflow workflow that covered QC, data transformation and analysis. LymphoSeq2, an R package for exploring AIRR-Seq data, was used to implement custom analyses. A handful of samples that yielded fewer than 5000 total TRB sequences were excluded, so that more than 150 HIV repertoires were analyzed. Of the roughly 180 retained HIV repertoires, over 55 were collected before and under 150 after ART initiation. Repertoires were downsampled to 5000 TRB nucleotide sequences, and summary statistics were averaged over 100 downsampling iterations. Only TRB sequences with CDR3 regions of at least seven amino acids were retained for analysis. Two measures captured diversity: a Shannon entropy-derived clonality score and the Gini coefficient. Repertoire networks linked the top 5000 CDR3 amino acid sequences whenever two sequences differed by an edit distance of one. For TRB CDR3 amino acid sequences, antigen specificity groups and MHC restriction were predicted with GLIPH2. CDR3 amino acid sequences were matched against VDJdb and McPAS-TCR to flag known CMV, EBV, HIV or tissue antigen associations. Pre-ART, post-ART and control groups were compared with Wilcoxon signed-rank tests and Holm-Bonferroni correction. The table comes from immuneACCESS by way of TCRdb, which keeps in-frame sequences with V and J called. Part of the clones is missing from these tables; in studies checked, under half for an unresolved V gene and the rest for unknown reasons. The V and J calls and clone size are taken from that table; D and trimming were inferred from the DNA. The sample includes about 19,000 clones, with approximately 86% observed a single time. More than 3.5% of the sample is taken by the ten largest.

The sequencing here drew on unsorted PBMCs, taken 2.1 years after starting antiretroviral therapy. This TCR was sampled from a man aged 18 to 30 with HIV. The V and J segments used are TRBV4-3 and TRBJ2-7; D gene: possibly TRBD1, on 5 matching bases. The CDR3 has the sequence CASSQRRTRVQGEQYF. The DNA sequence is as follows: TGCGCCAGCAGCCAGCGGCGGACCCGGGTCCAGGGCGAGCAGTACTTC.